Reported below is one TCR beta chain. Its antigen is currently unknown. The CDR3 length is 11 residues. Between the trimmed V and J ends, which lost 6 bases and 5 bases, there was a span of 8 bases. This specimen comes from a study of T cell responses to AZD1222 COVID-19 vaccine. The study's findings and limits: Among the donors, most were white British and more were female, and clonal diversity was possibly underestimated. After the peak T cell response, and only then, were repertoires sampled. Distributed over spike, vaccine-associated CD4 TCRs predominated at 160-218 and 743-854. Reports say nearly half of spike-specific TCRs go after unmutated variant regions.

Here immunoSEQ multiplex PCR was the method, and the copy in TCRdb shows in-frame clones only, minus some. Of some 81,000 clones in the sample, roughly 86% are singletons; the top ten hold 5.6%. This clonotype originated in an adult who received the AZD1222 COVID-19 vaccine. The sequenced sample was peripheral blood, obtained 28 days after the second AZD1222 dose. J is TRBJ2-7 and V is TRBV12-3 or TRBV12-4; TRBD1 is a possible D gene (5 bases). The CDR3 coding sequence is TGTGCCAGCAGCCAGGGCCACGAGCAGTACTTC. Translating gives CASSQGHEQYF.